The next 22 T cell receptor beta chains were all read from a single sample in a study of blood T cell repertoires in COVID-19. Clones were read by immunoSEQ multiplex PCR, and TCRdb kept only the in-frame ones, dropping some. The sample includes about 110,000 clones, around 82% seen only once; the top ten take more than 4%. Sample: peripheral blood. All receptors come from a human donor in a cohort sampled during active or convalescent COVID-19.

This clone has just one count. The chain has TRBV7-2 and TRBJ2-7, with TRBD2 matching 11 bases. Trimming cost V 4 bases and J 6 bases; bases outside gene matches: 8. Germline CDR1 is SGHTA and CDR2 is FQGNSA. The CDR3 consists of 15 residues. CDR3 sequence: CASSYRTSGQGEQYF. The DNA for the CDR3 is TGTGCCAGCAGCTATAGGACTAGCGGGCAGGGCGAGCAGTACTTC.

This clone was detected once. The chain uses TRBV10-3 and TRBJ2-2, with TRBD2 as a possible D gene (6 bases). This CDR3 region has 14 residues. With 3 bases removed from V and 4 bases from J, the gap between germline ends came to 9 bases. The germline V gene has CDR1 ENHRY and CDR2 SYGVKD. The CDR3, as DNA: TGTGCCATCAGTGATTTGGGGGGCACCGGGGAGCTGTTTTTT. This gives the protein CAISDLGGTGELFF.

The V and J genes are TRBV7-2 and TRBJ1-6; 9 nucleotides align to TRBD1. Germline CDR1 SGHTA, CDR2 FQGNSA. The CDR3 extends over 18 amino acids. J gave up 9 bases and V 5 bases, and 17 bases lay outside the gene matches. The CDR3 DNA follows: TGTGCCAGCAGCCCCAACTTATCGACAGGGGGAGTAATTTCACCCCTCCACTTT. It yields the protein CASSPNLSTGGVISPLHF.

This chain joins TRBV7-2 and TRBJ2-3; D gene unclear. Trimming took 3 bases from V and 6 from J, leaving 16 bases between them. CDR1 and CDR2 (germline): SGHTA, FQGNSA. CDR3 length: 15 amino acids. The DNA of the CDR3 is TGTGCCAGCAGCTTCCAGCGTAGCCTTGGGGATACGCAGTATTTT. The encoded protein is CASSFQRSLGDTQYF.

The chain carries TRBV3-1 (or the pseudogene TRBV3-2) and TRBJ1-5; D gene unclear. Germline CDR1 is LGHDT and CDR2 is YNNKEL (reference sequence). V lost 2 bases to trimming and J lost 7 bases, with 9 bases between them. The CDR3 has 13 residues. CDR3 in DNA: TGTGCCAGCAGCCAATTGGGGAGCCAGCCCCAGCATTTT. As protein: CASSQLGSQPQHF.

J is TRBJ1-3 and V is TRBV6-5; D ambiguous. The germline CDR1 and CDR2 sequences are MNHEY and SVGAGI. The V end was cut by 2 bases, the J end by 4 bases, with 12 bases between. This CDR3 contains 15 residues. The CDR3: CASSYQARLGNTIYF. CDR3 sequence (DNA): TGTGCCAGCAGTTACCAAGCGAGGTTGGGAAACACCATATATTTT.

The sample holds a few counts of this clone. V and J are TRBV5-6 and TRBJ1-1; TRBD1 matches 7 bases. The length of the CDR3 is 14 residues. After removal of 4 bases from V and 8 bases from J, the junction contained 11 bases not matched to a gene. Looked up from germline, CDR1 is SGHDT and CDR2 is YYEEEE. DNA for the CDR3: TGTGCCAGCAGCGGAACAGGGGTTAGAGGGGAAGCTTTCTTT. Translation: CASSGTGVRGEAFF.

The gene calls are TRBV7-9 and TRBJ2-3; TRBD2 matches 10 bases. The CDR3 totals 18 residues. CDR1 is SEHNR, CDR2 FQNEAQ, per germline (reference sequence). The trim removed 3 bases at V and 5 bases at J, leaving 14 bases unmatched. The CDR3 loop is CASSFHPVTSGMEDTQYF. The CDR3, as DNA: TGTGCCAGCAGCTTTCATCCTGTAACTAGCGGGATGGAAGATACGCAGTATTTT. Full variable domain (rest looked up from reference TRBV7-9 and TRBJ2-3): DTGVSQNPRHKITKRGQNVTFRCDPISEHNRLYWYRQTLGQGPEFLTYFQNEAQLEKSRLLSDRFSAERPKGSFSTLEIQRTEQGDSAMYLCASSFHPVTSGMEDTQYFGPGTRLTVL.

This clone has just one count. The CDR3 sequence is CASSPRTSQADTQYF. Written as DNA, the CDR3 is TGTGCCAGCAGCCCCAGGACTAGTCAGGCAGATACGCAGTATTTT. V is TRBV7-2 and J is TRBJ2-3; 7 bases match TRBD2. The junction had 9 bases not matched to a gene; V was cut back by 5 bases and J by 4 bases. Germline V gives CDR1 SGHTA, CDR2 FQGNSA. The length of the CDR3 is 15 residues.

The gene calls are TRBV10-3 and TRBJ1-4; D may be TRBD1 (6 bases). Deletions cut 4 bases from V and 0 bases from J, with 9 bases between. The CDR3 has 15 residues. From germline, CDR1 is ENHRY and CDR2 SYGVKD. CDR3 protein: CAISAAGATNEKLFF. DNA of the CDR3: TGTGCCATCAGTGCGGCAGGGGCAACTAATGAAAAACTGTTTTTT.

This clone was recorded a few times. The V and J genes are TRBV4-3 and TRBJ2-1; weak D call: TRBD2 (5 bases). Deletions cut 2 bases from V and 2 bases from J, with 13 bases between. Per the germline V gene, CDR1 is LGHNA and CDR2 is YSLEER. The CDR3 has 16 amino acids. As DNA, the CDR3 is TGCGCCAGCAGCCAAAGGATGACTACTCCCTACAATGAGCAGTTCTTC. Its protein is CASSQRMTTPYNEQFF.

The genes are TRBV28 and TRBJ2-7; D unresolved. The V gene lost 1 base and the J gene lost 2 bases, with 12 bases spanning the gap. The CDR3 runs 15 residues. Germline values: CDR1 MDHEN, CDR2 SYDVKM. The CDR3 here is CASSLLGLATYEQYF. CDR3 nucleotides: TGTGCCAGCAGTTTATTAGGTTTAGCCACCTACGAGCAGTACTTC.

This chain links TRBV7-9 with TRBJ2-7; the match to TRBD1 covers 9 bases. This CDR3 comprises 14 residues. In germline, CDR1 is SEHNR, CDR2 FQNEAQ (reference sequence). Trimming at V came to 4 bases and at J to 1 base, leaving 2 bases not matched to a gene. The CDR3 DNA reads as TGTGCCAGCAGCTCGACAGGGGGGTCCTACGAGCAGTACTTC. Translated: CASSSTGGSYEQYF.

As concerns this clone: Here the CDR3 omits its conserved ending phenylalanine or tryptophan, so a read error is the likely source. The DNA is omitted, as the CDR3 cannot be located on it reliably, and the CDR3 follows TCRdb's listing. This chain links TRBV6-1 with TRBJ1-5; the DNA was not used to check the table's D call, TRBD1. The CDR3 comprises 10 residues, both ends counted. Germline V gene lookup returns CDR1 MNHNS and CDR2 SASEGT. The CDR3 region is CASSEWQPFS.

The rearrangement joins TRBV21-1 to TRBJ2-4; the D segment call TRBD1 is taken from the table without a DNA check. TRBV21-1 is listed as a pseudogene. The CDR3 consists of 20 residues. In DNA form, the CDR3 reads TGTGCCAGCAGCCAAGAAAAGGGACGGCAGACAGGGCTAGCCAAAAACATTCAGTACTTC. Amino acids: CASSQEKGRQTGLAKNIQYF.

In the case of this clone: The limits of the CDR3 on the DNA are not certain, so only TCRdb's listed CDR3 is given. The chain recombines TRBV4-1 with TRBJ1-2; TRBD1, the table's D call, was not compared with the DNA. In germline, CDR1 is MGHRA, CDR2 YSYEKL. 18 amino acids form the CDR3, both terminal residues included. CDR3 sequence: CASSQGPSGRDNNYGYTF.

The chain carries TRBV5-4 and TRBJ2-3; 14 bases align to TRBD2. The CDR3 sequence is 19 residues long. Germline V gene data show CDR1 as SGHNT and CDR2 as YYREEE (reference sequence). CDR3 residues: CAGDREPGLAGVERDTQYF. The DNA for the CDR3 is TGTGCGGGTGACAGGGAGCCGGGACTAGCGGGAGTGGAGAGGGATACGCAGTATTTT.

The chain recombines TRBV6-5 with TRBJ2-3; D ambiguous. The CDR3 length is 13 residues. V lost 5 bases to trimming and J lost 6 bases, with 12 bases between them. Germline-derived CDR1 and CDR2 are MNHEY and SVGAGI. The CDR3 loop is CASSMRPGDTQYF. The CDR3 DNA reads as TGTGCCAGCAGTATGAGGCCCGGCGATACGCAGTATTTT.

The chain has TRBV9 and TRBJ2-5, with 12 bases lining up with TRBD2. V dropped 3 bases and J dropped 6; count of bases not matched to a gene: 9. CDR1 is SGDLS, CDR2 YYNGEE, per germline. This CDR3 has 16 residues. The chain's CDR3 is CASSGLAGDFLKTQYF. The CDR3 nucleotides read TGTGCCAGCAGCGGACTAGCGGGGGACTTCCTGAAGACCCAGTACTTC.

This chain joins TRBV7-2 and TRBJ2-7; 7 bases are a match to TRBD2. Losses at the gene ends were 3 bases for V and 0 bases for J; bases not matched to a gene: 5. The CDR3 has 15 amino acids. Germline assignment: CDR1 SGHTA and CDR2 FQGNSA. The CDR3, as DNA: TGTGCCAGCAGCTTCTCCGGGAGGAGCTCCTACGAGCAGTACTTC. Translating gives CASSFSGRSSYEQYF.

Points on this clone: The junction shows a germline mismatch at one end, possibly a read error. The V gene is TRBV2, the J gene TRBJ2-7, with D possibly matching TRBD2 (6 bases). CDR1 SNHLY and CDR2 FYNNEI come from the germline V gene. The CDR3 is 11 residues long. The CDR3 region has the DNA TGTGCCAGCAGTGACGAAGGAGGGATAAGATTC. It encodes CASSDEGGIRF.

The V call is TRBV6-2 or TRBV6-3, the J call TRBJ1-1; 7 bases are shared with TRBD1. The CDR3 sequence is 14 residues long. The junction had 8 bases not matched to a gene; V was cut back by 5 bases and J by 5 bases. From germline, CDR1 is MNHEY and CDR2 SVGEGT. The CDR3 here is CASSQTRTGTEAFF. DNA for the CDR3: TGTGCCAGCAGTCAGACCCGGACAGGAACTGAAGCTTTCTTT.